A few counts support the clone carrying this TCR beta chain. Its antigen is currently unknown. A read error may explain this, as a much larger clone is one base away. The sample comes from a study of T-cell reconstitution after alpha-beta-depleted transplantation in children. Findings and caveats of the study: It was reported that alpha-beta T cells came from several hundred expanded graft clones (about two months after transplant). The origin of high day-60 TCRbeta diversity in some patients lay in surviving recipient T cells and thymic progenitors. T-cell numbers and diversity, one year after transplant, stemmed largely from T cells that were newly produced.

The CDR3 covers 13 residues. In germline, CDR1 is SGHRS, CDR2 YFSETQ. The V gene end was trimmed by 5 bases and the J gene end by 15 bases; junction bases not matched to a gene: 10. Using unique molecular identifiers, the investigators prepared the TCRbeta library. TCRdb used MiXCR to reprocess the PCR reads, holding one entry per CDR3 protein. The profile shows around 130,000 distinct CDR3 sequences, 9.7% of them singletons. V is TRBV5-1 and J is TRBJ2-6, with 8 positions matching TRBD1. This receptor was taken from a girl in the first two years of life who had a stem cell transplant for combined immunodeficiency, so the T cells may come from the graft donor. Sequencing was performed on PBMCs, mostly from graft donor cells, taken 180 days after TCRalphabeta/CD19-depleted stem cell transplant. CDR3 sequence: CASRQQGGPGLTF. CDR3 sequence (DNA): TGCGCCAGCAGGCAACAGGGGGGCCCCGGCCTGACTTTC.